This record covers a single T cell receptor beta chain. Authors' analysis steps: Amplification of reference gene primers provided the estimated nucleated cell counts. This table comes from immunoSEQ multiplex PCR, and its TCRdb copy is limited to in-frame clones, with some not included. That table supplies the V and J calls and clone size; D and trimming were determined from the DNA. This table has 42,000 or so clones, about four fifths appearing once. This entry belongs to a study of blood T cell repertoires in COVID-19. The receptor was isolated from a man in his forties or fifties with active or convalescent COVID-19. The sequencing sample was made of peripheral blood.

The CDR3 nucleotides are TGTGCCACCAGCACCCAGACAGGGAGGGAGCAGTACTTC. It specifies CATSTQTGREQYF. The chain combines TRBV15 with TRBJ2-7; D perhaps matches TRBD1 (7 bases). The germline V and J ends were trimmed by 4 bases and 7 bases, with 14 bases remaining between them. The CDR3 is made up of 13 amino acids. The V gene's germline CDR1 is LNHNV and CDR2 YYDKDF (reference sequence).